This T cell receptor (beta chain) comes out of a study of T-cell memory formation after mild COVID-19. Study as a whole: TCR clusters were largely donor specific.

Study-level points and caveats: Clones that contracted from day 15 to 85 had balanced CD4/CD8; later expanders were CD4+ biased. Among CD4+ contracting clones, most were CM and EM, and CD8+ ones EMRA. In pre-infection memory, a portion of responding clones appeared, which suggested that cross-reactive memory joined.

In its sample, this clonotype was seen a few times. Its antigen remains unidentified. V was trimmed by 2 bases and J by 5 bases, leaving 9 bases between them. The germline gives CDR1 DFQATT, CDR2 SNEGSKA (reference sequence). There are 12 residues in the CDR3. MiXCR, applied by TCRdb to the 5' RACE reads, yields one record per CDR3 protein. Among 450,000 to 650,000 distinct CDR3 sequences listed, roughly 17% were seen once. The V and J genes are TRBV20-1 and TRBJ2-5; D remains ambiguous. Sequencing used PBMCs or a T cell subset sorted from them (not recorded which). The TCR sequence derives from an adult woman who had mild COVID-19 (a few samples of this study predate the infection). Cell type and time point are not known. CDR3 in DNA: TGCAGTGCTAGATTGAGTCCCGAGACCCAGTACTTC. Encoded protein: CSARLSPETQYF.